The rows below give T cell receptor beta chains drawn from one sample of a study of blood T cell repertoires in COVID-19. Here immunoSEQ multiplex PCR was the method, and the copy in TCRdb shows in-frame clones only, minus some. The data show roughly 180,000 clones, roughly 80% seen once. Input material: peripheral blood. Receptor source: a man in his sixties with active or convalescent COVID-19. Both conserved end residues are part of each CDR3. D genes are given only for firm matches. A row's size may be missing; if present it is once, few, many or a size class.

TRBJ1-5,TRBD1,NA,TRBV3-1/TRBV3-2,CASSLGQGLGQPQHF,TGTGCCAGCAGCCTAGGACAGGGACTTGGTCAGCCCCAGCATTTT
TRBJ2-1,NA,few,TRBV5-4,CASSSPRENREQFF,TGTGCCAGCAGCTCCCCCCGGGAGAATAGGGAGCAGTTCTTC
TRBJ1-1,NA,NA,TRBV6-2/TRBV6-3,CASSYMGHGNTEAFF,TGTGCCAGCAGTTACATGGGGCACGGTAACACTGAAGCTTTCTTT
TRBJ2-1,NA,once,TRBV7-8,CASSLRGREALSSYNEQFF,TGTGCCAGCAGCTTAAGGGGGCGGGAGGCGCTGAGCTCCTACAATGAGCAGTTCTTC
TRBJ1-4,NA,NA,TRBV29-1,CSATLGGLSEKLFF,TGCAGCGCAACCTTGGGAGGGCTTAGTGAAAAACTGTTTTTT
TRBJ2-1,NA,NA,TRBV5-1,CASSLRGSLGNEQFF,TGCGCCAGCAGCTTGAGAGGGTCTCTTGGCAATGAGCAGTTCTTC
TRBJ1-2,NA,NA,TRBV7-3,CASSLRTDYGYTF,TGTGCCAGCAGCTTAAGGACAGACTATGGCTACACCTTC
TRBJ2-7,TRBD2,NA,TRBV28,CASSLAREGLYEQYF,TGTGCCAGCAGTTTGGCGCGGGAGGGCCTTTACGAGCAGTACTTC
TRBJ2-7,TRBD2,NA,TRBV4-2,CASSRSGLAGGSSYEQYF,TGTGCCAGCAGCCGCTCGGGACTAGCGGGGGGAAGCTCCTACGAGCAGTACTTC
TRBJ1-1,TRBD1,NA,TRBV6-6,CASSRRGAGGSVGTEAFF,TGTGCCAGCAGTCGCCGTGGGGCAGGGGGCTCGGTGGGAACTGAAGCTTTCTTT
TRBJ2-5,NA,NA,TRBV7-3,CASSQNHGYQETQYF,TGTGCCAGCAGCCAAAACCACGGGTACCAAGAGACCCAGTACTTC
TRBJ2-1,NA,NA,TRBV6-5,CASSYSRVYNEQFF,TGTGCCAGCAGTTACTCGAGGGTTTACAATGAGCAGTTCTTC
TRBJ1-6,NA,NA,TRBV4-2,CASSRARDSPLHF,TGTGCCAGCAGCCGCGCTCGGGATTCACCCCTCCACTTT
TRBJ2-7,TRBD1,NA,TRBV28,CASRGAWTGVTYEQYF,TGTGCCAGCAGGGGAGCCTGGACAGGGGTTACCTACGAGCAGTACTTC
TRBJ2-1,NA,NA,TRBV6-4,CASSGPSHEQFF,TGTGCCAGCAGTGGACCTAGCCATGAGCAGTTCTTC
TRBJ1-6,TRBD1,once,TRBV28,CASSSGQGTGGNSPLHF,TGTGCCAGCAGTTCTGGACAGGGAACGGGTGGGAATTCACCCCTCCACTTT
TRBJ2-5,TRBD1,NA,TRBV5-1,CASSTGQGRETQYF,TGCGCCAGCAGCACCGGACAGGGGCGAGAGACCCAGTACTTC
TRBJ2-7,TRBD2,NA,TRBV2,CASSHKPSGSSDEQYF,TGTGCCAGCAGCCACAAACCTAGCGGGAGTAGCGACGAGCAGTACTTC
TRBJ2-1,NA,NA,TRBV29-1,CSVSRQVQLSYNEQFF,TGCAGCGTGTCCAGACAGGTCCAACTCTCCTACAATGAGCAGTTCTTC
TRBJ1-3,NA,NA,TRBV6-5,CASSRRYSGNTIYF,TGTGCCAGCAGTCGCAGATACTCTGGAAACACCATATATTTT
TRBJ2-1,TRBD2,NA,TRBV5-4,CASSLLAGGVDEQFF,TGTGCCAGCAGCTTGCTAGCGGGAGGAGTAGATGAGCAGTTCTTC
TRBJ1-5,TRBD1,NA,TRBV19,CASSMIRTGGNQPQHF,TGTGCCAGTAGTATGATTCGGACAGGGGGGAATCAGCCCCAGCATTTT
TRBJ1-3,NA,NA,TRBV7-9,CASKRGGLLSGNTIYF,TGTGCCAGCAAACGGGGGGGCCTTCTCTCTGGAAACACCATATATTTT
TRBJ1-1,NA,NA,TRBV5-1,CASSLVGQPEAFF,TGCGCCAGCAGCTTGGTGGGGCAGCCTGAAGCTTTCTTT
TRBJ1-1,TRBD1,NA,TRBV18,CASSPRTGTDTEAFF,TGTGCCAGCTCACCTAGGACAGGGACGGACACTGAAGCTTTCTTT
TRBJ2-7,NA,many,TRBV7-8,CASSPGNEQYF,TGTGCCAGCAGCCCAGGGAACGAGCAGTACTTC
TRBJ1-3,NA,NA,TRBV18,CASSPPGGNTIYF,TGTGCCAGCTCACCACCGGGCGGAAACACCATATATTTT
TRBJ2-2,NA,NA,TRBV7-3,CASSLSYQNTGELFF,TGTGCCAGCAGCTTAAGCTACCAGAACACCGGGGAGCTGTTTTTT
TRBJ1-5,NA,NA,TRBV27,CASLDKRSNQPQHF,TGTGCCAGCCTTGACAAGAGAAGCAATCAGCCCCAGCATTTT
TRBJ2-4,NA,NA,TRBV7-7,CASSPRLAKNIQYF,TGTGCCAGCAGCCCCAGACTAGCCAAAAACATTCAGTACTTC
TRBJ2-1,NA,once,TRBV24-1,CATSDNAGAFNNEQFF,TGTGCCACCAGTGATAACGCAGGGGCTTTTAACAATGAGCAGTTCTTC
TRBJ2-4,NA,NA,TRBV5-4,CASSLGGSKNIQYF,TGTGCCAGCAGCTTGGGAGGATCCAAAAACATTCAGTACTTC
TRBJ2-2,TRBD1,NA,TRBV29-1,CSVLTGGTFNTGELFF,TGCAGCGTACTGACAGGGGGCACGTTCAACACCGGGGAGCTGTTTTTT
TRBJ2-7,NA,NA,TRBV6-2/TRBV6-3,CASSYSIKRDTSYEQYF,TGTGCCAGCAGTTACTCGATCAAAAGGGACACCAGCTACGAGCAGTACTTC
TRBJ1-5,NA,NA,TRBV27,CASSLAGGVTVSQPQHF,TGTGCCAGCAGTTTGGCCGGGGGAGTAACAGTTAGTCAGCCCCAGCATTTT
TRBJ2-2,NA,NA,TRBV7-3,CASGNTNTGELFF,TGTGCCAGCGGCAACACGAACACCGGGGAGCTGTTTTTT
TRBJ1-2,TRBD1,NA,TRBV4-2,CASSQYAGTVNGYTF,TGTGCCAGCAGCCAATACGCCGGGACAGTGAACGGCTACACCTTC